The 10 T cell receptor beta chains presented below share a single source sample, sequenced in a study of cytomegalovirus exposure and HLA in healthy donors. 60 Vbeta and 13 Jbeta primers were used in PCR. Clones were read by immunoSEQ multiplex PCR, and TCRdb kept only the in-frame ones, dropping some. The data contain 150,000 or so clones, 70% to 85% of them singletons. Sequencing input: PBMCs. These receptors all stem from a female donor in good health and CMV-seronegative.

The V and J genes are TRBV6-5 and TRBJ1-5, with D unclear. The length of the CDR3 is 15 residues. Deletions cut 2 bases from V and 1 base from J, with 9 bases between. The V gene's germline CDR1 is MNHEY and CDR2 SVGAGI. The CDR3 region is CASSYGPGSNQPQHF. Written as DNA, the CDR3 is TGTGCCAGCAGTTACGGGCCGGGAAGCAATCAGCCCCAGCATTTT.

The chain combines TRBV5-4 with TRBJ2-3; D is ambiguous. Trimming pared 4 bases from V and 3 bases from J, leaving 9 bases between. This CDR3 is 13 amino acids long. Per the germline V gene, CDR1 is SGHNT and CDR2 is YYREEE (reference sequence). For the CDR3, the DNA is TGTGCCAGCAGCCTTGTTCCTACAGATACGCAGTATTTT. Translating gives CASSLVPTDTQYF.

Note on this clone: The sample carries other DNA sequences with the same CDR3. The rearrangement uses TRBV7-2 and TRBJ1-2, with 9 bases matching TRBD1. The germline V gene has CDR1 SGHTA and CDR2 FQGNSA. The CDR3 totals 14 residues. Losses at the gene ends were 4 bases for V and 4 bases for J; bases not matched to a gene: 4. In nucleotides, the CDR3 is TGTGCCAGCAGCTGGGGGACAGGGATCTATGGCTACACCTTC. This sequence encodes CASSWGTGIYGYTF. The full variable domain, completed using reference TRBV7-2 and TRBJ1-2, is GAGVSQSPSNKVTEKGKDVELRCDPISGHTALYWYRQSLGQGLEFLIYFQGNSAPDKSGLPSDRFSAERTGGSVSTLTIQRTQQEDSAVYLCASSWGTGIYGYTFGSGTRLTVV.

The gene calls are TRBV5-1 and TRBJ1-2; TRBD1 aligns across 10 bases. V gave up 4 bases and J gave up 1 base; unmatched junction bases: 4. CDR1 is SGHRS, CDR2 YFSETQ, per germline. The CDR3 extends over 15 amino acids. CDR3 sequence reads: CASSPGTGVNYGYTF. CDR3 sequence (DNA): TGCGCCAGCAGCCCCGGGACAGGGGTTAACTATGGCTACACCTTC.

This clone has only one observation. V and J are TRBV28 and TRBJ1-4, with D perhaps matching TRBD1 (5 bases). Germline CDR1 reads MDHEN; CDR2 reads SYDVKM. The CDR3 extends over 15 amino acids. V was clipped by 5 bases and J by 7 bases, with 17 bases between them. CDR3 protein: CASSPYRLMAEKLFF. In nucleotides, the CDR3 is TGTGCCAGCAGTCCCTACAGGTTGATGGCTGAAAAACTGTTTTTT.

This clone occurred once. The chain joins TRBV27 to TRBJ1-2; D not resolved. Germline V gene lookup returns CDR1 MNHEY and CDR2 SMNVEV (reference sequence). Trimming left V 2 bases short and J 3 bases short, with 7 bases between. The CDR3 contains 13 residues. The CDR3 spells CASSLHPDYGYTF. The CDR3 region has the DNA TGTGCCAGCAGTTTACACCCGGACTATGGCTACACCTTC.

The genes are TRBV28 and TRBJ2-7; 7 nucleotides match TRBD1. The CDR3 is 14 residues long. V shed 5 bases, J shed 6 bases, and the junction held 10 bases outside the gene matches. From germline, CDR1 is MDHEN and CDR2 SYDVKM. In DNA, the CDR3 is TGTGCCAGCAGTCTCCCCGACAGGGTGGGCGAGCAGTACTTC. This encodes CASSLPDRVGEQYF. The whole variable domain, filled in from reference TRBV28 and TRBJ2-7, reads DVKVTQSSRYLVKRTGEKVFLECVQDMDHENMFWYRQDPGLGLRLIYFSYDVKMKEKGDIPEGYSVSREKKERFSLILESASTNQTSMYLCASSLPDRVGEQYFGPGTRLTVT.

The chain combines TRBV7-2 with TRBJ1-3; the D is unclear. Germline CDR1 SGHTA, CDR2 FQGNSA. The CDR3 is 14 residues long. The ends were cut back, 5 bases at V and 4 bases at J, with 12 bases in the middle. CDR3: CASSLNGQGNTIYF. The CDR3 nucleotides read TGTGCCAGCAGCCTAAATGGGCAGGGAAACACCATATATTTT.

As to this clone: Other DNA sequences within the sample encode an identical CDR3. This CDR3 is CASSWASGLETQYF. CDR3 sequence (DNA): TGTGCCAGCAGCTGGGCTAGCGGGTTAGAGACCCAGTACTTC. This chain joins TRBV5-6 and TRBJ2-5; 8 bases agree with TRBD2. This CDR3 is built from 14 residues. Trimming removed 3 bases from V and 4 bases from J; junction bases left unmatched: 5. CDR1 and CDR2 (germline): SGHDT, YYEEEE.

With regard to this clone: Other DNA sequences in this specimen translate into the identical CDR3. The rearrangement links TRBV29-1 to TRBJ1-1; 7 bases agree with TRBD1. Germline CDR1 is SQVTM and CDR2 is ANQGSEA. The CDR3 runs to 14 residues. For the CDR3, the DNA is TGCAGTGCCTCCGGGACAGCCCTTGCGGGGGAAGCTTTCTTT. Amino acids: CSASGTALAGEAFF.